This T cell receptor (beta chain) stems from a study of blood T cell repertoires in COVID-19. Trimming at V came to 7 bases and at J to 5 bases, leaving 7 bases not matched to a gene. CDR1 and CDR2 from the germline V gene are MDHEN and SYDVKM. The CDR3 spans 15 residues. Assay used: immunoSEQ multiplex PCR; TCRdb lists only in-frame clones, some missing. The repertoire holds approximately 240,000 clones, with more than 65% as singletons. This clonotype originated in a woman aged 25 to 39 who had recovered from COVID-19. Source material: peripheral blood. The V gene is TRBV28, the J gene TRBJ2-2; 10 bases agree with TRBD2. The CDR3 bases are TGTGCCAGCATAAGACTAGCGGGCACTACCGGGGAGCTGTTTTTT. It codes for CASIRLAGTTGELFF.